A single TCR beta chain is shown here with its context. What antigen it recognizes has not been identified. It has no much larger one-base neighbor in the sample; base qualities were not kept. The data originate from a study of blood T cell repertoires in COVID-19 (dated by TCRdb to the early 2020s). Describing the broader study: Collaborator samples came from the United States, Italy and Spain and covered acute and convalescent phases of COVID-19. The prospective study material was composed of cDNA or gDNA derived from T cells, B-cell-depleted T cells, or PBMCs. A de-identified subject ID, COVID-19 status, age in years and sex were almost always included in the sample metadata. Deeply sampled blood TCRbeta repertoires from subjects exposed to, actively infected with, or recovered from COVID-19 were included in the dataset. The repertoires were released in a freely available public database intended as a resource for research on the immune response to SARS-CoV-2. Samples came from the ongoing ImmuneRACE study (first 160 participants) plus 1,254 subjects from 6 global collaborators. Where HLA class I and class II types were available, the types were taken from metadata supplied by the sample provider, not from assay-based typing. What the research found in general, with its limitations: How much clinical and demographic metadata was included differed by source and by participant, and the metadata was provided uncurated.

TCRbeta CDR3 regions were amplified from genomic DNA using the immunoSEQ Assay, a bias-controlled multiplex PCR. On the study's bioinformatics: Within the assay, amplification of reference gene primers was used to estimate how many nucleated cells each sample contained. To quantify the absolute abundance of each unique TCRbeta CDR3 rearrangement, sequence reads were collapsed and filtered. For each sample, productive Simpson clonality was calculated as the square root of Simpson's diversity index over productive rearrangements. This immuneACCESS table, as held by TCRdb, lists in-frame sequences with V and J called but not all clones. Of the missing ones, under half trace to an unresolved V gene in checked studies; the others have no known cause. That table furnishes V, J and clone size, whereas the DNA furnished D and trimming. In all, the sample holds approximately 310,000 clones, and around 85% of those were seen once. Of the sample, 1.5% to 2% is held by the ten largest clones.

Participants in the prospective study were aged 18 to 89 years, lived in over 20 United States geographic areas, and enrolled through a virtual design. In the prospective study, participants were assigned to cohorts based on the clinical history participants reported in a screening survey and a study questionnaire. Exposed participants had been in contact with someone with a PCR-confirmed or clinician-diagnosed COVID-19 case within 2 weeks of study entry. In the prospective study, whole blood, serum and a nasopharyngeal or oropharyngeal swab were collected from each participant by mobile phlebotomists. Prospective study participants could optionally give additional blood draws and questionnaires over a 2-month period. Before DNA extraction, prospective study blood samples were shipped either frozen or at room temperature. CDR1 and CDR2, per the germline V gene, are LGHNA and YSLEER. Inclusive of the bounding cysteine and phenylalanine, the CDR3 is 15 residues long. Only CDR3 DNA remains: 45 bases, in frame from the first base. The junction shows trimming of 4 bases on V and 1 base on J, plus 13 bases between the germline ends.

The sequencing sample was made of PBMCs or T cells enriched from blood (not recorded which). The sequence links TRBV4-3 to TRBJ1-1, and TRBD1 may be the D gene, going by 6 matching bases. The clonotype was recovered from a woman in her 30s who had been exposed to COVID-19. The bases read TGCGCCAGCAGCCCTACAGGGAGAACGAACACTGAAGCTTTCTTT. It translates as CASSPTGRTNTEAFF.